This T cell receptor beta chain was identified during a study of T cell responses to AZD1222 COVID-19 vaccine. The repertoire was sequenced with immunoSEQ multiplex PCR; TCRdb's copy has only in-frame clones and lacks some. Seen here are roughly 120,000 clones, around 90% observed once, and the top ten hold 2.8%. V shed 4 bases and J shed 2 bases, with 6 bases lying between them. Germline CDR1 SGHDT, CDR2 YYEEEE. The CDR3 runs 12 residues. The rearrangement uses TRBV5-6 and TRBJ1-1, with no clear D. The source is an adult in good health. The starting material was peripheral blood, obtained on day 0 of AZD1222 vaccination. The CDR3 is CASSLINTEAFF. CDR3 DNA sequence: TGTGCCAGCAGCCTCATTAACACTGAAGCTTTCTTT.